This T cell receptor (beta chain) emerged from a study of a mutant IDH1 vaccine in newly diagnosed glioma. At the level of the study: There were eight vaccinations for patients, given in weeks 1, 3, 5, 7, 11, 15, 19 and 23. Vaccinations were initiated 4-6 weeks following radiotherapy alone, or were given together with temozolomide cycles. Points from the study as a whole: Vaccination induced immune responses in about 92% of patients.

Regarding this clone: No antigen is known for it.

V was pared by 3 bases and J by 8 bases, with 8 bases between. Germline V gene sequence: CDR1 SGHNT, CDR2 YYREEE (reference sequence). This CDR3 region has 11 residues. Clones were sequenced by immunoSEQ multiplex PCR, and TCRdb holds only the in-frame ones, with some missing. The table has around 100,000 clones, almost 90% seen once. Time point defined: week 11, during vaccination. Doses of 300 ug of mutant IDH1 20-mer peptide were given with topical imiquimod. New astrocytomas of WHO grade 3 or 4 that were IDH1-mutant and ATRX-lost were found in the donors. The clonotype originates from a woman between 50 and 59 years old with glioma. This chain connects TRBV5-4 to TRBJ1-2; D unclear. Material: PBMCs, obtained from a glioma patient whose treatment included an IDH1 peptide vaccine. This CDR3 is CASSSAGGYTF. As DNA, the CDR3 is TGTGCCAGCAGCTCCGCCGGCGGCTACACCTTC.